Each of the 16 T cell receptor beta chains below was sequenced from the same sample in a study of T cell responses to AZD1222 COVID-19 vaccine. Data came from immunoSEQ multiplex PCR; TCRdb stores just in-frame clones and leaves some out. The sample lists almost 55,000 clones, around 80% occurring once. The sample was peripheral blood, taken on day 0 of AZD1222 vaccination. All receptors derive from an adult in good health.

The CDR3 loop reads CASSEDPSRYGYTF. DNA for the CDR3: TGTGCCAGCAGCGAGGACCCCTCGCGGTATGGCTACACCTTC. The chain uses TRBV7-2 and TRBJ1-2, with unresolved D. CDR1 is SGHTA, CDR2 FQGNSA, per germline. The V end was cut by 5 bases, the J end by 5 bases, with 15 bases between. This CDR3 is built from 14 residues.

V usage is TRBV14 and J usage is TRBJ1-1; the D gene is possibly TRBD1 (5 bases). Germline V gene sequence: CDR1 SGHDN, CDR2 FVKESK. Trimming stripped 4 bases from V and 2 bases from J, with 11 bases between. CDR3 length equals 14 residues. The CDR3 here is CASSRTTANTEAFF. CDR3 bases: TGTGCCAGCAGCCGAACGACAGCAAACACTGAAGCTTTCTTT.

This chain links TRBV5-1 with TRBJ2-3; D gene unclear. V was trimmed by 2 bases and J by 10 bases, leaving 17 bases between them. The CDR3 covers 14 residues. The germline V gene encodes CDR1 SGHRS and CDR2 YFSETQ. CDR3 bases: TGCGCCAGCAGCTTCGGTTCGAGCTATGCTGCGCAGTATTTT. Translated: CASSFGSSYAAQYF. The variable domain in full, completed from reference TRBV5-1 and TRBJ2-3, reads KAGVTQTPRYLIKTRGQQVTLSCSPISGHRSVSWYQQTPGQGLQFLFEYFSETQRNKGNFPGRFSGRQFSNSRSEMNVSTLELGDSALYLCASSFGSSYAAQYFGPGTRLTVL.

This clone was seen only once. V and J are TRBV6-6 and TRBJ1-6; 7 nucleotides align to TRBD1. The CDR3 runs to 16 residues. The V and J ends lost 2 bases and 6 bases, in that order; junction bases with no gene match: 7. The germline CDR1 and CDR2 sequences are MNHNY and SVGAGI (reference sequence). The CDR3 loop reads CASSYGRTGVNSPLHF. CDR3 coding DNA: TGTGCCAGCAGTTACGGGCGTACAGGGGTTAATTCACCCCTCCACTTT.

The chain links TRBV6-5 to TRBJ1-2, with D perhaps matching TRBD1 (5 bases). V was pared by 2 bases and J by 5 bases, with 18 bases between. The CDR3 runs 16 residues. Germline V lookup: CDR1 MNHEY, CDR2 SVGAGI. DNA of the CDR3: TGTGCCAGCAGTTACGGGTTGCAGGGTCGGGAGTATGGCTACACCTTC. Amino acids: CASSYGLQGREYGYTF.

This chain uses TRBV11-3 with TRBJ2-7; maybe TRBD2 (6 bases). Trimming took 5 bases from V and 0 from J, leaving 20 bases between them. The CDR3 sequence is 17 residues long. CDR1 is SGHNT, CDR2 YENEEA, per germline. CDR3 nucleotide sequence: TGTGCCAGCAGCCCGCTATTTGCGGACGGGAGCTCCTACGAGCAGTACTTC. This gives the protein CASSPLFADGSSYEQYF. Drawing the rest from reference TRBV11-3 and TRBJ2-7, the complete variable domain is EAGVVQSPRYKIIEKKQPVAFWCNPISGHNTLYWYLQNLGQGPELLIRYENEEAVDDSQLPKDRFSAERLKGVDSTLKIQPAELGDSAVYLCASSPLFADGSSYEQYFGPGTRLTVT.

The V gene is TRBV9, the J gene TRBJ1-4, with D unresolved. In germline, CDR1 is SGDLS, CDR2 YYNGEE. There are 15 residues in the CDR3. Trimming pared 0 bases from V and 0 bases from J, leaving 6 bases between. Here the CDR3 DNA reads TGTGCCAGCAGCGTAGGGCAGGCAACTAATGAAAAACTGTTTTTT. Its protein product is CASSVGQATNEKLFF.

The V and J genes are TRBV27 and TRBJ2-1; unclear D gene. The CDR3 consists of 14 residues. The germline V gene has CDR1 MNHEY and CDR2 SMNVEV (reference sequence). V was cut by 0 bases and J by 5 bases, with 8 bases left in between. The CDR3 loop reads CASSLSYPNNEQFF. The CDR3 nucleotides are TGTGCCAGCAGTTTATCGTACCCCAACAATGAGCAGTTCTTC.

The chain links TRBV28 to TRBJ2-7, with D perhaps TRBD1 (6 bases). The CDR3 is made up of 15 amino acids. Per germline, CDR1 MDHEN and CDR2 SYDVKM. The V end was cut by 5 bases, the J end by 0 bases, with 14 bases between. DNA of the CDR3: TGTGCCAGCAGTGGGGACACTTCCAGCTCCTACGAGCAGTACTTC. Protein product: CASSGDTSSSYEQYF.

The genes are TRBV27 and TRBJ2-7; the D call may be TRBD1 or TRBD2 (5 bases each). Trimming left V 4 bases short and J 0 bases short, with 13 bases between. The germline V gene encodes CDR1 MNHEY and CDR2 SMNVEV (reference sequence). This CDR3 spans 15 amino acids. The CDR3 protein is CASSSTGTASYEQYF. The CDR3 bases are TGTGCCAGCAGTTCCACCGGGACCGCCTCCTACGAGCAGTACTTC.

This clone was counted once. The chain combines TRBV10-2 with TRBJ2-5, with D perhaps matching TRBD1 or TRBD2 (6 bases each). Trimming left V 4 bases short and J 1 base short, with 16 bases between. The germline gives CDR1 WSHSY, CDR2 SAAADI. The CDR3 runs to 16 residues. The CDR3, as DNA: TGCGCCAGCAGTGGCTTCGGCGAGGGGGGCCAAGAGACCCAGTACTTC. The encoded protein is CASSGFGEGGQETQYF.

This rearrangement joins TRBV3-1 (or the pseudogene TRBV3-2) to TRBJ1-2; the match to TRBD1 covers 7 bases. Germline CDR1 and CDR2: LGHDT and YNNKEL (reference sequence). Trimming at V came to 4 bases and at J to 8 bases, leaving 4 bases not matched to a gene. This CDR3 comprises 12 residues. CDR3 nucleotides: TGTGCCAGCAGCCCCCCAGGGGGAGGCTACACCTTC. Protein product: CASSPPGGGYTF.

The V call is TRBV28, the J call TRBJ1-5; perhaps TRBD1 as D (6 bases). Trimming took off 6 bases at V and 2 bases at J, with 11 bases between the two ends. Germline CDR1 reads MDHEN; CDR2 reads SYDVKM. CDR3 length equals 14 residues. CDR3 sequence: CASSPRTGNQPQHF. The CDR3 DNA sequence: TGTGCCAGCAGCCCCCGGACAGGCAATCAGCCCCAGCATTTT.

The rearrangement uses TRBV7-2 and TRBJ2-5, with D unclear. V was shortened by 5 bases and J by 2 bases, with 9 bases between the two germline ends. CDR1 and CDR2 (germline): SGHTA, FQGNSA. There are 13 residues in the CDR3. CDR3 loop: CASSRTVQETQYF. The DNA of the CDR3 is TGTGCCAGCAGCCGGACCGTACAAGAGACCCAGTACTTC. The whole variable domain, remainder taken from reference TRBV7-2 and TRBJ2-5, is GAGVSQSPSNKVTEKGKDVELRCDPISGHTALYWYRQSLGQGLEFLIYFQGNSAPDKSGLPSDRFSAERTGGSVSTLTIQRTQQEDSAVYLCASSRTVQETQYFGPGTRLLVL.

This chain connects TRBV19 to TRBJ2-7, with 8 positions matching TRBD2. The CDR3 spans 15 residues. CDR1 and CDR2 (germline): LNHDA, SQIVND (reference sequence). V shed 9 bases and J 2 bases; nucleotides not matched to a gene: 12. DNA of the CDR3: TGTGCCAGCCAAGACCCTAGCGGGTTCCCCTACGAGCAGTACTTC. Its translation is CASQDPSGFPYEQYF.

The chain carries TRBV9 and TRBJ2-2; a possible D gene is TRBD2 (6 bases). The germline V and J ends were trimmed by 2 bases and 6 bases, with 17 bases remaining between them. Germline CDR1 SGDLS, CDR2 YYNGEE. The CDR3 consists of 16 residues. Here the CDR3 reads CASSVGWGTPAGELFF. CDR3 in DNA: TGTGCCAGCAGCGTGGGATGGGGGACTCCCGCCGGGGAGCTGTTTTTT.